These 29 T cell receptor beta chains were all obtained from the same sample, sequenced in a study of glioma-infiltrating T cells after dendritic cell vaccination (dated by TCRdb to about 2016). To prepare the library, the immunoSEQ multiplex PCR assay was applied. TCRdb stores this immuneACCESS table with in-frame sequences only. Part of the clones is absent; in the studies checked, under half of the shortfall reflects unresolved V genes, and no reason is known for the rest. The sample records 50,000 to 80,000 clones, approximately 85% of which are singletons. In total, the top ten clones hold 9.2% of the sample. The specimen was blood, collected before dendritic cell vaccination. These receptors were obtained from a human donor with glioblastoma.

CDR3 nucleotide sequence: TGTGCCAGCAGCTTAGAGGGGACATCATTCTCCTACGAGCAGTACTTC. Its translation: CASSLEGTSFSYEQYF. The chain employs TRBV11-2 and TRBJ2-7, with TRBD1 as a possible D gene (6 bases). This CDR3 comprises 16 residues. Trimming stripped 0 bases from V and 0 bases from J, with 12 bases between. Germline-derived CDR1 and CDR2 are SGHAT and FQNNGV.

This chain joins TRBV18 and TRBJ1-5, with D possibly TRBD1 on 5 matching bases. V lost 6 bases and J 6 bases, leaving 15 bases between the germline ends. Germline lookup yields CDR1 KGHSH and CDR2 LQKENI. CDR3 length equals 14 residues. The CDR3 DNA follows: TGTGCCAGCTCGTCGGCGGGGGAAGGTCAGCCCCAGCATTTT. It yields the protein CASSSAGEGQPQHF.

The chain links TRBV18 to TRBJ2-1, with a possible D match to TRBD2 (6 bases). The CDR3 length is 17 residues. Germline CDR1 is KGHSH and CDR2 is LQKENI. V gave up 2 bases and J gave up 5 bases, with 19 bases separating them. CDR3 bases: TGTGCCAGCTCACCAGTGTCGACGGGGAGGACTAACAATGAGCAGTTCTTC. Translation: CASSPVSTGRTNNEQFF.

V usage is TRBV5-1 and J usage is TRBJ2-3; D may be TRBD2 (6 bases). The CDR3 totals 14 residues. V lost 4 bases and J lost 2, with 11 bases in between. Germline values: CDR1 SGHRS, CDR2 YFSETQ. CDR3 region: CASSPGVVTDTQYF. CDR3 nucleotides: TGCGCCAGCAGCCCGGGGGTTGTCACAGATACGCAGTATTTT. The full variable domain, completed using reference TRBV5-1 and TRBJ2-3, is KAGVTQTPRYLIKTRGQQVTLSCSPISGHRSVSWYQQTPGQGLQFLFEYFSETQRNKGNFPGRFSGRQFSNSRSEMNVSTLELGDSALYLCASSPGVVTDTQYFGPGTRLTVL.

This clone occurred a few times. The rearrangement links TRBV6-4 to TRBJ2-1, with D maybe TRBD2 (5 bases). V shed 8 bases and J shed 8 bases, with 19 bases lying between them. Germline CDR1 is MRHNA and CDR2 is SNTAGT. CDR3 size: 14 residues. CDR3 sequence (DNA): TGTGCCAGCTCTCCCGAGCTCGGGCGGGATGAGCAGTTCTTC. Translating gives CASSPELGRDEQFF.

The CDR3 nucleotides are TGCGCCAGCAGCTGGCAAGGGGGCCAAGAGACCCAGTACTTC. Its protein product is CASSWQGGQETQYF. The genes are TRBV5-1 and TRBJ2-5, with a possible D match to TRBD1 (6 bases). V lost 3 bases and J 1 base, leaving 10 bases between the germline ends. Germline V CDR1 and CDR2: SGHRS, YFSETQ. The CDR3 covers 14 residues.

This chain joins TRBV28 and TRBJ1-3; 8 bases are shared with TRBD1. The trim removed 7 bases at V and 0 bases at J, leaving 2 bases unmatched. CDR1 and CDR2 (germline): MDHEN, SYDVKM. CDR3 length: 14 amino acids. The CDR3 coding sequence is TGTGCCAGCAAAACAGGGGGCTCTGGAAACACCATATATTTT. Protein sequence: CASKTGGSGNTIYF. The full variable domain, completed using reference TRBV28 and TRBJ1-3, is DVKVTQSSRYLVKRTGEKVFLECVQDMDHENMFWYRQDPGLGLRLIYFSYDVKMKEKGDIPEGYSVSREKKERFSLILESASTNQTSMYLCASKTGGSGNTIYFGEGSWLTVV.

The V and J genes are TRBV4-1 and TRBJ2-5; the D gene is possibly TRBD2 (6 bases). The V end lost 0 bases, the J end lost 4 bases, and 12 bases lay between the germline ends. The length of the CDR3 is 15 residues. Germline V gene sequence: CDR1 MGHRA, CDR2 YSYEKL. The chain's CDR3 is CASSQEVGGLETQYF. The CDR3 DNA reads TGCGCCAGCAGCCAAGAGGTTGGGGGGTTAGAGACCCAGTACTTC.

The chain carries TRBV12-5 and TRBJ2-7; 11 bases match TRBD2. Germline V lookup: CDR1 LGHNT, CDR2 FRNRAP. The V gene end was trimmed by 6 bases and the J gene end by 5 bases; junction bases not matched to a gene: 12. The CDR3 is made up of 16 amino acids. The CDR3 nucleotides are TGTGCTAGTGGGAGAATAGCGGGGGGGTATTTACACGAGCAGTACTTC. It translates to CASGRIAGGYLHEQYF.

The chain carries TRBV6-1 and TRBJ2-7; D is possibly TRBD1 (6 bases). This CDR3 comprises 13 residues. Germline V gives CDR1 MNHNS, CDR2 SASEGT. Trimming pared 10 bases from V and 4 bases from J, leaving 17 bases between. The chain's CDR3 is CATGQPGGYEQYF. CDR3 DNA: TGTGCCACGGGACAACCTGGGGGATACGAGCAGTACTTC.

The V gene is TRBV4-2, the J gene TRBJ2-3, with 12 bases matching TRBD2. Trimming took 2 bases from V and 4 from J; bases not matched to a gene: 7. The CDR3 spans 17 residues. CDR1 and CDR2 (germline): LGHNA, YNFKEQ. The CDR3 spells CASSQSLLAGGADTQYF. DNA for the CDR3: TGTGCCAGCAGCCAAAGCCTCCTAGCGGGGGGGGCAGATACGCAGTATTTT.

V is TRBV27 and J is TRBJ2-7; TRBD2 agrees at 7 bases. The V gene's germline CDR1 is MNHEY and CDR2 SMNVEV (reference sequence). The CDR3 has 13 residues. The V gene end was trimmed by 7 bases and the J gene end by 3 bases; junction bases not matched to a gene: 6. CDR3 sequence: CASKRGPNYEQYF. The CDR3 nucleotides read TGTGCCAGCAAGCGGGGCCCAAACTACGAGCAGTACTTC.

This chain connects TRBV28 to TRBJ1-2; D unclear. Trimming took 5 bases from V and 6 from J, leaving 19 bases between them. Germline values: CDR1 MDHEN, CDR2 SYDVKM. The CDR3 runs 15 residues. CDR3 sequence: CASSATPDKVNGYTF. The CDR3 DNA reads as TGTGCCAGCAGTGCAACGCCAGACAAAGTAAATGGCTACACCTTC.

The chain couples TRBV5-4 to TRBJ1-1; D may be TRBD1 (5 bases). This CDR3 spans 15 amino acids. With 0 bases removed from V and 5 bases from J, the gap between germline ends came to 14 bases. The germline V gene encodes CDR1 SGHNT and CDR2 YYREEE (reference sequence). CDR3 DNA: TGTGCCAGCAGCTTGGCGGGGGGTTTGTGGACTGAAGCTTTCTTT. This sequence encodes CASSLAGGLWTEAFF.

The chain employs TRBV11-2 and TRBJ2-3; a weak D match, TRBD2 (6 bases). The CDR3 is 17 amino acids. Trimming removed 1 base at V and 6 bases at J, with 20 bases between. In germline, CDR1 is SGHAT, CDR2 FQNNGV. CDR3 region: CASSLGGVSGHSDTQYF. The CDR3 nucleotides read TGTGCCAGCAGCTTAGGGGGGGTCTCGGGGCATTCGGATACGCAGTATTTT.

The J gene is TRBJ1-6, the V gene TRBV15, with D possibly matching TRBD1 (6 bases). Trimming took off 5 bases at V and 9 bases at J, with 11 bases between the two ends. The CDR3 runs 13 residues. Germline V gene sequence: CDR1 LNHNV, CDR2 YYDKDF (reference sequence). CDR3 residues: CATSGTTSSPLHF. In nucleotides, the CDR3 is TGTGCCACCAGCGGGACAACCTCTTCACCCCTCCACTTT.

The rearrangement uses TRBV11-2 and TRBJ1-6, with D maybe TRBD1 (5 bases). Germline CDR1 SGHAT, CDR2 FQNNGV. The V and J ends lost 9 bases and 9 bases respectively, with 15 bases between them. This CDR3 has 13 amino acids. The CDR3 loop is CASSRDGVSPLHF. The CDR3 DNA is TGTGCCAGTTCGCGGGACGGAGTTTCACCCCTCCACTTT. The full variable domain, rest sourced from reference TRBV11-2 and TRBJ1-6, is EAGVAQSPRYKIIEKRQSVAFWCNPISGHATLYWYQQILGQGPKLLIQFQNNGVVDDSQLPKDRFSAERLKGVDSTLKIQPAKLEDSAVYLCASSRDGVSPLHFGNGTRLTVT.

This chain links TRBV7-2 with TRBJ2-5; no reliable D call. Germline V gene sequence: CDR1 SGHTA, CDR2 FQGNSA. V lost 1 base and J lost 2, with 5 bases in between. This CDR3 is 13 amino acids long. The CDR3 nucleotides read TGTGCCAGCAGCTTAGAACTGCAAGAGACCCAGTACTTC. Translated: CASSLELQETQYF.

The rearrangement uses TRBV4-1 and TRBJ1-2; TRBD1 is a possible D gene (5 bases). Trimming took off 1 base at V and 4 bases at J, with 10 bases between the two ends. Germline loops: CDR1 MGHRA, CDR2 YSYEKL. The CDR3 sequence is 14 residues long. CDR3 sequence reads: CASSQGTGSYGYTF. In nucleotides, the CDR3 is TGCGCCAGCAGCCAAGGAACAGGTTCCTATGGCTACACCTTC.

The chain is built from TRBV14 and TRBJ1-1; no clear D. The germline V and J ends were trimmed by 5 bases and 1 base, with 14 bases remaining between them. Per germline, CDR1 SGHDN and CDR2 FVKESK. This CDR3 contains 15 residues. CDR3 sequence reads: CASSARHDENTEAFF. The CDR3 DNA reads TGTGCCAGCAGCGCGCGACATGATGAGAACACTGAAGCTTTCTTT.

The rearrangement joins TRBV28 to TRBJ2-5; D might be TRBD2 (5 bases). V lost 6 bases and J lost 5, with 22 bases in between. The CDR3 has 16 amino acids. Germline CDR1 reads MDHEN; CDR2 reads SYDVKM. CDR3 in DNA: TGTGCCAGCAGCACACTATGGCAGCAGAGGGTGGAGACCCAGTACTTC. Protein sequence: CASSTLWQQRVETQYF.

This chain links TRBV28 with TRBJ2-7, with D maybe TRBD2 (5 bases). Germline assignment: CDR1 MDHEN and CDR2 SYDVKM. The CDR3 extends over 12 amino acids. Deletions cut 8 bases from V and 1 base from J, with 9 bases between. CDR3 nucleotide sequence: TGTGCCAGCGAGGGCAGGTCCTACGAGCAGTACTTC. Protein: CASEGRSYEQYF.

The chain has TRBV5-1 and TRBJ1-2; 7 bases agree with TRBD1. The V and J ends lost 3 bases and 8 bases, in that order; junction bases with no gene match: 13. CDR1 SGHRS and CDR2 YFSETQ come from the germline V gene. The CDR3 is made up of 15 amino acids. In DNA form, the CDR3 reads TGCGCCAGCAGCTCGGATCCCACAGGGGTCGGCGGCTACACCTTC. It encodes CASSSDPTGVGGYTF.

The chain uses TRBV11-2 and TRBJ1-3, with D perhaps TRBD1 (6 bases). V gave up 3 bases and J gave up 2 bases, with 14 bases separating them. The CDR3 loop spans 16 amino acids. Germline CDR1 reads SGHAT; CDR2 reads FQNNGV. As DNA, the CDR3 is TGTGCCAGCAGCTTGACCCCCTCAGGGGCTGGAAACACCATATATTTT. This sequence encodes CASSLTPSGAGNTIYF.

The chain couples TRBV28 to TRBJ1-1; a weak D match, TRBD1 (6 bases). Trimming cost V 5 bases and J 0 bases, with 19 bases left between them. This CDR3 spans 17 amino acids. From germline, CDR1 is MDHEN and CDR2 SYDVKM. CDR3 protein: CASSPISSTGMNTEAFF. The CDR3 nucleotides read TGTGCCAGCAGTCCAATCTCCTCGACAGGAATGAACACTGAAGCTTTCTTT. Full variable domain (outside the CDR3, taken from reference TRBV28 and TRBJ1-1): DVKVTQSSRYLVKRTGEKVFLECVQDMDHENMFWYRQDPGLGLRLIYFSYDVKMKEKGDIPEGYSVSREKKERFSLILESASTNQTSMYLCASSPISSTGMNTEAFFGQGTRLTVV.

The V call is TRBV7-6, the J call TRBJ2-1; 7 bases are a match to TRBD2. V trimming: 1 base; J trimming: 4 bases; junction bases outside the gene matches: 7. This CDR3 is 16 amino acids long. Germline V gene lookup returns CDR1 SGHVS and CDR2 FNYEAQ. The CDR3 sequence: CASSLGVAGKYNEQFF. The CDR3 DNA reads TGTGCCAGCAGCTTAGGAGTAGCGGGCAAATACAATGAGCAGTTCTTC.

The rearrangement links TRBV9 to TRBJ2-1, with a tentative D call TRBD2 (6 bases). The V gene lost 4 bases and the J gene lost 8 bases, with 19 bases spanning the gap. The CDR3 runs 15 residues. Germline V gene sequence: CDR1 SGDLS, CDR2 YYNGEE. CDR3 nucleotide sequence: TGTGCCAGCAGCCCCACCGGGGGTATTTTGGATGAGCAGTTCTTC. This gives the protein CASSPTGGILDEQFF. Full variable domain (missing parts from reference TRBV9 and TRBJ2-1): DSGVTQTPKHLITATGQRVTLRCSPRSGDLSVYWYQQSLDQGLQFLIQYYNGEERAKGNILERFSAQQFPDLHSELNLSSLELGDSALYFCASSPTGGILDEQFFGPGTRLTVL.

The rearrangement links TRBV9 to TRBJ2-5; TRBD2 agrees at 10 bases. Germline V gives CDR1 SGDLS, CDR2 YYNGEE. The V segment lost 3 bases and the J segment 1 base; nucleotides outside the gene matches: 12. CDR3 length equals 18 residues. The CDR3 DNA sequence: TGTGCCAGCAGCGACGGGGCCATAGCGGGGGGCCTCCAAGAGACCCAGTACTTC. This codes for CASSDGAIAGGLQETQYF.

This clone was seen a few times. The gene calls are TRBV7-6 and TRBJ1-1; D might be TRBD1 (5 bases). Trimming pared 5 bases from V and 5 bases from J, leaving 12 bases between. Germline V gene lookup returns CDR1 SGHVS and CDR2 FNYEAQ. CDR3 length: 13 amino acids. The CDR3 bases are TGTGCCAGCAGCACATACGGGGGGACTGAAGCTTTCTTT. Amino acid sequence: CASSTYGGTEAFF.